The 11 T cell receptor beta chains presented below share a single source sample, sequenced in a study of OX40 agonist ivuxolimab in advanced cancers. Generated by immunoSEQ multiplex PCR, the TCRdb table keeps only in-frame clones and is missing some. This repertoire shows tens of thousands of clones, 65% to 85% found once; its top ten account for around 4.2%. Source: CD4+ or CD8+ T cells sorted from blood, taken in a trial of the OX40 agonist ivuxolimab. These receptors were taken from an adult with an advanced solid tumor such as melanoma, head and neck, liver or kidney cancer.

This clone was observed a single time. V gene TRBV19 combines with J gene TRBJ2-2; D not certain. Germline V gene sequence: CDR1 LNHDA, CDR2 SQIVND (reference sequence). Trimming stripped 3 bases from V and 1 base from J, with 6 bases between. The CDR3 sequence is 14 residues long. The CDR3 protein is CASSIGQNTGELFF. DNA for the CDR3: TGTGCCAGTAGTATCGGGCAGAACACCGGGGAGCTGTTTTTT. The whole variable domain, remainder taken from reference TRBV19 and TRBJ2-2, is DGGITQSPKYLFRKEGQNVTLSCEQNLNHDAMYWYRQDPGQGLRLIYYSQIVNDFQKGDIAEGYSVSREKKESFPLTVTSAQKNPTAFYLCASSIGQNTGELFFGEGSRLTVL.

This clone was seen once. DNA of the CDR3: TGTGCCAGCAGCGTAGGTCTCAGGGGGCAAATCGACGGGGAGCTGTTTTTT. Its protein product is CASSVGLRGQIDGELFF. J is TRBJ2-2 and V is TRBV9; TRBD1 matches 8 bases. Trimming cost V 0 bases and J 7 bases; bases outside gene matches: 11. The germline gives CDR1 SGDLS, CDR2 YYNGEE. The CDR3 contains 17 residues.

V usage is TRBV7-7 and J usage is TRBJ2-5, with D unresolved. The CDR3 is made up of 10 amino acids. Germline V gene data show CDR1 as SSHAT and CDR2 as FNYEAQ (reference sequence). Trimming pared 4 bases from V and 6 bases from J, leaving 3 bases between. The CDR3 DNA follows: TGTGCCAGCAGCTCCCAGACCCAGTACTTC. It codes for CASSSQTQYF. The full variable domain, completed using reference TRBV7-7 and TRBJ2-5, is GAGVSQSPRYKVTKRGQDVTLRCDPISSHATLYWYQQALGQGPEFLTYFNYEAQPDKSGLPSDRFSAERPEGSISTLTIQRTEQRDSAMYRCASSSQTQYFGPGTRLLVL.

The chain carries TRBV5-1 and TRBJ1-2, with 7 bases lining up with TRBD1. The germline gives CDR1 SGHRS, CDR2 YFSETQ. This CDR3 has 16 residues. The ends lost 4 bases at V and 8 bases at J; junction bases unmatched: 17. In DNA form, the CDR3 reads TGCGCCAGCAGCCCTCTTGCCGGGACAGAGGGAGCAGGCTACACCTTC. Amino acid sequence: CASSPLAGTEGAGYTF. Supplemented by reference TRBV5-1 and TRBJ1-2, the full variable domain reads KAGVTQTPRYLIKTRGQQVTLSCSPISGHRSVSWYQQTPGQGLQFLFEYFSETQRNKGNFPGRFSGRQFSNSRSEMNVSTLELGDSALYLCASSPLAGTEGAGYTFGSGTRLTVV.

In this sample, this clone turned up a few times. This chain uses TRBV29-1 with TRBJ1-4, with 7 bases lining up with TRBD1. J was trimmed by 7 bases and V by 1 base; bases with no gene match: 9. Germline-derived CDR1 and CDR2 are SQVTM and ANQGSEA. The CDR3 runs to 15 residues. The CDR3 here is CSVEGDERDSEKLFF. The DNA of the CDR3 is TGCAGCGTTGAAGGGGATGAACGGGACAGTGAAAAACTGTTTTTT.

This clone was observed a handful of times. V usage is TRBV23-1 and J usage is TRBJ1-5; D perhaps matches TRBD1 (6 bases). TRBV23-1 is labeled an ORF, and its function is uncertain. The CDR3 spans 16 residues. V lost 0 bases to trimming and J lost 7 bases, with 16 bases between them. The DNA of the CDR3 is TGCGCCAGCAGTCAATCGCGAGACAGGCGATACCAGCCCCAGCATTTT. Residues: CASSQSRDRRYQPQHF.

The chain combines TRBV5-1 with TRBJ2-3; 11 nucleotides match TRBD1. Unmatched junction bases numbered 7, after V lost 2 bases and J lost 8 bases. The germline V gene encodes CDR1 SGHRS and CDR2 YFSETQ. The CDR3 has 15 amino acids. In DNA, the CDR3 is TGCGCCAGCAGCTTCCCGGGACAGGGGGTTCTTACGCAGTATTTT. The encoded protein is CASSFPGQGVLTQYF.

The V and J genes are TRBV5-5 and TRBJ1-2, with D uncertain. Germline V lookup: CDR1 SGHKS, CDR2 YYEKEE (reference sequence). The CDR3 loop spans 15 amino acids. V was cut by 2 bases and J by 2 bases, with 13 bases left in between. This chain's CDR3 is CASSLFSMGNYGYTF. The CDR3 DNA reads TGTGCCAGCAGCTTATTCAGTATGGGGAACTATGGCTACACCTTC. The whole variable domain, remainder taken from reference TRBV5-5 and TRBJ1-2, is DAGVTQSPTHLIKTRGQQVTLRCSPISGHKSVSWYQQVLGQGPQFIFQYYEKEERGRGNFPDRFSARQFPNYSSELNVNALLLGDSALYLCASSLFSMGNYGYTFGSGTRLTVV.

The V gene is TRBV5-3, the J gene TRBJ2-3; 7 positions agree with TRBD2. TRBV5-3 is assigned to the ORF class and has an uncertain function. The CDR3 extends over 18 amino acids. The J segment lost 2 bases and the V segment lost 4 bases, leaving 16 bases of the junction unmatched. This chain's CDR3 is CARSKKITGTKYTDTQYF. Here the CDR3 DNA reads TGTGCCAGAAGCAAGAAAATCACCGGGACTAAATACACAGATACGCAGTATTTT.

The chain joins TRBV2 to TRBJ1-5, with a tentative D call TRBD1 (6 bases). Trimming removed 8 bases from V and 6 bases from J, with 17 bases in between. The CDR3 contains 14 residues. CDR1 and CDR2 (germline): SNHLY, FYNNEI. For the CDR3, the DNA is TGTGCCAGCCGGGACACAGATAGTATTCAGCCCCAGCATTTT. Translated: CASRDTDSIQPQHF. Based on the CDR3 plus reference TRBV2 and TRBJ1-5, the full variable domain is EPEVTQTPSHQVTQMGQEVILRCVPISNHLYFYWYRQILGQKVEFLVSFYNNEISEKSEIFDDQFSVERPDGSNFTLKIRSTKLEDSAMYFCASRDTDSIQPQHFGDGTRLSIL.

The chain joins TRBV7-2 to TRBJ2-7, with 7 nucleotides matching TRBD1. V shed 0 bases, J shed 3 bases, and the junction held 8 bases outside the gene matches. The CDR3 is made up of 16 amino acids. The germline V gene encodes CDR1 SGHTA and CDR2 FQGNSA. This chain's CDR3 is CASSLALQTGNYEQYF. CDR3 nucleotide sequence: TGTGCCAGCAGCTTAGCGCTCCAGACAGGGAACTACGAGCAGTACTTC.